This T cell receptor beta chain was observed in a study of blood T cell repertoires in COVID-19. Looking at the study overall: Spain, Italy and the United States supplied samples that represented acute and convalescent COVID-19. Sources were T cells, B-cell-depleted T cells, or PBMCs; the material itself was cDNA or gDNA.

Source study methods: Scientists estimated how many nucleated cells there were by amplifying reference gene primers. Clones were read by immunoSEQ multiplex PCR, and TCRdb kept only the in-frame ones, dropping some. The V and J calls and clone size come from that table; D and trimming were worked out from the DNA. The sample records 170,000 or so clones, roughly 84% being singletons. The CDR3 runs to 16 residues. V lost 2 bases, J lost 4 bases, and 8 bases stayed unmatched. Germline V gene data show CDR1 as PRHDT and CDR2 as FYEKMQ (reference sequence). This clone appeared many times. The chain has TRBV13 and TRBJ2-5; 9 bases fit TRBD2. The specimen was peripheral blood. This sequence originates from a man between 50 and 59 years old with active or convalescent COVID-19. CDR3 region: CASSLRSRGGLETQYF. The CDR3 DNA sequence: TGTGCCAGCAGCTTACGGTCGCGGGGGGGCTTAGAGACCCAGTACTTC.